This T cell receptor (beta chain) was captured in a study of blood T cell repertoires in COVID-19. Measured with immunoSEQ multiplex PCR; TCRdb has only the in-frame clones, and not every one. The profile shows 150,000 to 200,000 clones, 65% to 85% of them singletons. This CDR3 region has 18 residues. Losses at the gene ends were 0 bases for V and 10 bases for J; bases not matched to a gene: 16. The germline gives CDR1 GTSNPN, CDR2 SVGIG (reference sequence). Participants spanned ages about 18 to 100 years and resided in about 24 US areas. Self-reported history from a screening survey and questionnaire set each donor's cohort.

The sequence came from a man aged 65 to 79 who had been exposed to COVID-19. The sample consisted of PBMCs or T cells enriched from blood (not recorded which). The chain joins TRBV30 to TRBJ1-4; 11 bases align to TRBD1. CDR3 nucleotide sequence: TGTGCCTGGAGTGTACCACGGTTTCCAAGGACAGGGGGCTCAAAACTGTTTTTT. Protein sequence: CAWSVPRFPRTGGSKLFF. Drawing the rest from reference TRBV30 and TRBJ1-4, the complete variable domain is SQTIHQWPATLVQPVGSPLSLECTVEGTSNPNLYWYRQAAGRGLQLLFYSVGIGQISSEVPQNLSASRPQDRQFILSSKKLLLSDSGFYLCAWSVPRFPRTGGSKLFFGSGTQLSVL.